Below, 7 T cell receptor beta chains from the same sample are listed, as sequenced in a study of T cell changes during pregnancy in multiple sclerosis. Libraries were prepared by immunoSEQ multiplex PCR; TCRdb keeps only in-frame clonotypes and omits some of them. The table records 20,000 or so clones, approximately 90% of them present only once. Material: CD8+ T cells from peripheral blood mononuclear cells, obtained in the second trimester of pregnancy. These receptors were taken from a female donor in good health, enrolled as a control in a pregnancy study.

This clone came up once. This sample includes further DNA sequences coding for the same CDR3. The genes are TRBV4-3 and TRBJ2-1, with 8 positions matching TRBD1. V lost 1 base to trimming and J lost 5 bases; unmatched junction nucleotides: 4. The CDR3 is made up of 15 amino acids. Germline V gene sequence: CDR1 LGHNA, CDR2 YSLEER. CDR3 in DNA: TGCGCCAGCAGCCAAGGGACAGGGCTAAACAATGAGCAGTTCTTC. Its protein product is CASSQGTGLNNEQFF.

The chain combines TRBV27 with TRBJ2-1; possible D gene TRBD1, 6 bases. CDR3 size: 15 residues. The germline CDR1 and CDR2 sequences are MNHEY and SMNVEV (reference sequence). V was clipped by 2 bases and J by 5 bases, with 13 bases between them. The CDR3 loop is CASSLNGGEDNEQFF. In nucleotides, the CDR3 is TGTGCCAGCAGTTTAAATGGGGGCGAGGACAATGAGCAGTTCTTC.

The J gene is TRBJ2-6, the V gene TRBV15, with 7 nucleotides matching TRBD1. Germline lookup yields CDR1 LNHNV and CDR2 YYDKDF (reference sequence). Losses at the gene ends were 3 bases for V and 0 bases for J; bases not matched to a gene: 2. CDR3 length equals 16 residues. The DNA for the CDR3 is TGTGCCACCAGCAGCAACAGGGGCTCTGGGGCCAACGTCCTGACTTTC. This sequence encodes CATSSNRGSGANVLTF.

CDR3 protein: CASSGLLSGKFTDTQYF. Written as DNA, the CDR3 is TGTGCCAGCAGCGGCCTCTTGAGCGGGAAATTCACAGATACGCAGTATTTT. The V call is TRBV9, the J call TRBJ2-3, with 7 bases lining up with TRBD2. This CDR3 is built from 17 residues. Germline CDR1 and CDR2: SGDLS and YYNGEE. J lost 2 bases, V lost 3 bases, and 12 bases had no gene match.

The chain links TRBV4-1 to TRBJ1-2, with 7 bases aligning to TRBD1. The CDR3 is 15 residues long. V gave up 2 bases and J gave up 3 bases; unmatched junction bases: 6. Germline values: CDR1 MGHRA, CDR2 YSYEKL. The CDR3 protein is CASSQPRQGDYGYTF. CDR3 bases: TGCGCCAGCAGCCAACCGAGACAGGGAGACTATGGCTACACCTTC.

The genes are TRBV5-6 and TRBJ2-5; 11 bases agree with TRBD2. The V gene end was trimmed by 2 bases and the J gene end by 2 bases; junction bases not matched to a gene: 5. The CDR3 has 16 amino acids. Germline V gives CDR1 SGHDT, CDR2 YYEEEE. DNA of the CDR3: TGTGCCAGCAGCTTACTAGCGGGGGCATCACAAGAGACCCAGTACTTC. Protein: CASSLLAGASQETQYF.

This chain uses TRBV4-3 with TRBJ2-3; the match to TRBD2 covers 7 bases. V lost 0 bases to trimming and J lost 2 bases; unmatched junction nucleotides: 8. Germline CDR1 is LGHNA and CDR2 is YSLEER. This CDR3 is 17 amino acids long. Written as DNA, the CDR3 is TGCGCCAGCAGCCAAGATCATCCCAGCGGGGCCACAGATACGCAGTATTTT. Residues: CASSQDHPSGATDTQYF.